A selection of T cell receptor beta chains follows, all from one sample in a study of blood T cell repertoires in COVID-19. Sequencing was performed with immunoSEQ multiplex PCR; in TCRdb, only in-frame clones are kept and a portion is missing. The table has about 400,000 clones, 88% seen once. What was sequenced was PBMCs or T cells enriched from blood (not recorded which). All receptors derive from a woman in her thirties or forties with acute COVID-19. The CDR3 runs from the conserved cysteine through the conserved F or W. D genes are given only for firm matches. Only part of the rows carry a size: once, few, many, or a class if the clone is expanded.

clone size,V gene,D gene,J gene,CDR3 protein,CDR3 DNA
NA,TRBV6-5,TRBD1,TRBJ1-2,CASRSQGAYGYTF,TGTGCCAGCAGGTCACAGGGGGCGTATGGCTACACCTTC
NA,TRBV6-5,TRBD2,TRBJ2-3,CASTTSGGASDTQYF,TGTGCCAGCACGACTAGCGGGGGGGCCTCAGATACGCAGTATTTT
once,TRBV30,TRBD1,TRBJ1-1,CAWSYDRGYTEAFF,TGTGCCTGGAGTTACGACAGGGGGTACACTGAAGCTTTCTTT
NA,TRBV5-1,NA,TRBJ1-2,CASGTTGVNYGYTF,TGCGCCAGCGGGACGACAGGAGTTAACTATGGCTACACCTTC
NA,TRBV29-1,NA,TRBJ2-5,CSVDSVGETQYF,TGCAGCGTTGACAGCGTGGGTGAGACCCAGTACTTC
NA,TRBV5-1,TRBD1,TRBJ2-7,CASSAGDSRHEQYF,TGCGCCAGCAGCGCCGGGGACAGCAGACACGAGCAGTACTTC
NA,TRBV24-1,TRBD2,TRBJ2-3,CATSRDPGGTDTQYF,TGTGCCACCAGCCGGGATCCGGGGGGAACAGATACGCAGTATTTT
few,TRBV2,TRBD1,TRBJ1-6,CASSSGQARSPLHF,TGTGCCAGCAGTTCGGGACAGGCCAGGTCACCCCTCCACTTT
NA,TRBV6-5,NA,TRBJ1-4,CASGLRGTTNEKLFF,TGTGCCAGCGGCCTCAGGGGTACAACTAATGAAAAACTGTTTTTT
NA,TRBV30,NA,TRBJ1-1,CAWSVQLQGNTEAFF,TGTGCCTGGAGTGTACAATTACAGGGGAACACTGAAGCTTTCTTT